This T cell receptor beta chain was sequenced for a study of cytomegalovirus exposure and HLA in healthy donors (dated by TCRdb to the late 2010s). Regarding the research as a whole: An earlier analysis of fewer than 750 of the donors reported approximately 300 Gb of sequence data and around 120 million unique TCR beta sequences obtained from around 170 million T cells. About 280 gigabases of sequencing data and 70 million to 100 million unique TCR sequences made up an early release that covered several hundred HLA-typed donors. The genetic ancestry cluster associated with self-reported Caucasian donors included about four fifths of the approximately 410 genotyped donors. The aim of the study was to test whether cataloging public T cell receptors could identify signatures of past pathogen exposure. The study profiled the T cell repertoires of under 850 subjects by immunosequencing and related them to cytomegalovirus serostatus. In addition to the first cohort of 666 subjects, a separate validation cohort of 120 different subjects was used. The study combined high-throughput TCR immunosequencing, statistical association of individual TCRs with disease status, and machine learning to predict cytomegalovirus infection status. In a later analysis, previously published TCR beta repertoires from 600 to 850 donors were re-analyzed and high-resolution HLA genotyping was added so that TCR occurrence patterns could be studied. Rather than drawing on any new phenotypic data, the later analysis identified candidate immune exposures from TCR beta sequences and the way those sequences occurred across donors. In an earlier analysis of more than 550 of the donors, high-throughput TCR beta sequencing was used to judge whether each TCR beta V gene segment behaved as functional or pseudogenic. Donor age, sex, ethnicity and CMV serostatus were compiled together with the repertoire data. Genome-wide SNP genotypes for about three fifths of the roughly 700 donors were used in a later genetic analysis, which treated that subset as a discovery cohort. All discovery cohort repertoires had been generated using a single sequencing platform. Both class I and class II loci were covered by HLA typing, at four-digit resolution. Typing coverage differed by locus: A, B, C, DRB1 and DQB1 were typed in about 620-630 donors, DQA1 in about 560, DPA1 in over 600, and DPB1 in approximately 450. About five DR-DQ haplotypes were treated as single units for association and clustering because of strong linkage in the cohort. Among around 400 genotyped donors of the cohort, an average of around 240,000 unique TCR beta nucleotide sequences was sequenced per donor, of which about 20% were non-productive. Beyond this particular receptor, the publication reports: The presence/absence analyses assumed that sequencing depth was roughly uniform across donors, and that assumption may not be true. Correlated functional status among segregating V segments might reflect linkage disequilibrium, but an unknown experimental factor could not be ruled out. Some 16 rarely observed V segments, including chromosome 9 orphons, were excluded from the earlier analysis of about 500 of the donors because counts were too low. According to a later analysis, parvovirus B19, influenza, CMV and Epstein-Barr virus appeared linked to several top co-occurrence clusters. The classifier was reported to diagnose cytomegalovirus status with high specificity and sensitivity in both the original cohort and the validation cohort. CMV serostatus was the only immune exposure information available for the cohort. Assigning TCR associations to individual alleles was difficult when HLA alleles, especially DR and DQ, strongly co-occurred. The authors suggested that the approach could potentially be generalized to other disease states and immunological phenotypes. A few of the identified cytomegalovirus-associated TCR beta chains were confirmed in vitro to be specific for cytomegalovirus antigens. The sequencing pipeline was judged likely to have produced a cluster of highly shared sequence variants as a technical artifact. While some public TCRs were present in many individuals, most TCR sequences turned up only very rarely across donors. A further reported finding was that TCR beta sequences accurately predicted the HLA-A and HLA-B alleles for most subjects in the first cohort. In this cohort, only TCR beta chains were sequenced, and detectable features were limited by the absence of alpha or paired-chain data. The study gave a list of 150 to 200 TCR beta chains associated with cytomegalovirus. An earlier analysis of approximately 530 of the donors showed that most TCR beta V segments appeared in productive rearrangements either about 87% or about 30% of the time, which broadly matched IMGT annotations. A later analysis found that most CMV-associated TCR beta chains appeared HLA-restricted, with HLA associations seemingly driven largely by CMV exposure. The 87-base-pair reads could not distinguish some IMGT-functional V segments, including TRBV6-2 and TRBV6-3, so those segments were excluded. A later genetic analysis associated a missense DCLRE1C variant with V-gene and J-gene trimming of TCR beta chains, and an independent cohort replicated the association. A later genetic analysis reported fewer N-insertions in productive TCRs among donors in an Asian-associated ancestry cluster than the 666-donor mean. A later analysis found that HLA-associated TCR beta chains were more clonally expanded and had lower generation probabilities than equally common non-associated chains. At a false discovery rate of 0.05, a later analysis linked 16,951 TCR beta sequences to specific HLA alleles. A later analysis found that TCR association rates varied across HLA loci, with DRB1 alleles showing the most associated TCRs and HLA-C alleles the fewest. Because HLA typing was missing for some donors at each locus, association tests included only the typed subset.

Notes on this clone: The clone's antigen remains unknown. No quality values exist for individual bases; no much larger clone is one base distant.

The library was produced with the immunoSEQ multiplex PCR assay. A mixture of 60 forward primers for TCR Vbeta segments and 13 reverse primers for TCR Jbeta segments was used in the multiplex PCR. Amplification of the CDR3 region of rearranged TCR beta genes was performed with a multiplex PCR assay on genomic DNA. The amplified TCR beta libraries were sequenced on the Illumina HiSeq System as 87-base-pair reads. On the authors' methods: Across the roughly 670 repertoires, a later analysis counted some 81 million unique TCR beta chains, 9.5 million to 13 million of which were shared by at least two donors. Raw reads were error-corrected and collapsed into unique sequences with a nearest-neighbor algorithm that merged closely related sequences to remove PCR and sequencing errors. To assign V, D and J gene segments, CDR3 sequences were aligned to IMGT reference sequences. For a sequence to be retained, at least a six-nucleotide match to both a V gene segment and a J gene segment was required. Rearrangements were called productive when the CDR3 lacked stop codons and stayed in frame with V and J; all others were non-productive. CDR3 was defined by IMGT convention, running from the second conserved V-encoded cysteine to the conserved J-encoded phenylalanine. In an earlier analysis of more than 550 of the donors, sequences lacking an unambiguous match to a single V gene segment were excluded. In an earlier analysis of several hundred of the donors, a V segment was called functional when productive rearrangements were above 56.7%, and segregating when the standard deviation between donors exceeded 5%. A statistical classification framework was built to diagnose cytomegalovirus status from the catalog of TCR beta chain sequences. In a later analysis, V and J genes were assigned by comparing TCR nucleotide sequences against IMGT/GENE-DB human TR gene sequences. The TCRdist pipeline was used in a later analysis to assign CDR3 sequences and most-parsimonious VDJ recombination scenarios. In a later analysis, every TCR beta chain was defined by the combination of its CDR3 amino acid sequence and its V-gene family, and reads without a unique V-gene family were dropped. To address suspected cross-contamination and a sequencing artifact, a later analysis removed under 600 highly shared, low-generation-probability nucleotide sequences. A later analysis calculated a clonal expansion index for each public chain from normalized within-repertoire ranks of inferred template counts. In a later analysis, generation probabilities were computed using a VDJ recombination model fitted to out-of-frame rearrangements, and the results were checked against IGoR. In a later analysis, hypergeometric tests were used to score TCR-TCR, TCR-HLA and TCR-CMV co-occurrence, with a repertoire-size bias correction applied to TCR pairs. A later analysis estimated false discovery rates by permuting HLA or CMV assignments 20 times. In a later analysis, co-occurring TCRs were grouped with DBSCAN, and TCRdist sequence similarity was added when clustering was performed within HLA-allele-positive subsets. Repertoires with fewer than 30,000 or more than 120,000 public chains were left out of co-occurrence clustering, as were several repertoires with anomalous nucleotide sharing. TCRdb took over this immuneACCESS table, retaining in-frame rearrangements with V and J assigned. Such tables are incomplete; in checked studies, under half of the missing clones stem from an unresolved V gene, and the remainder is unexplained. V and J calls and clone size come straight from that table; D and trimming were deduced from the DNA. The sample table records 100,000 to 150,000 clones; around 80% of these occur just once. The top ten clones comprise 5% to 6% of the sample.

Germline trimming amounts to 5 bases on V and 0 bases on J, with 13 as the count of junction bases outside the gene matches. CDR1 MNHEY and CDR2 SMNVEV are derived from the germline V gene (reference sequence). Including the terminal cysteine and phenylalanine, the CDR3 comprises 18 residues. This entry keeps only the CDR3 DNA: 54 bases, framed from base 1. The cohort comprised around 700 healthy bone marrow donors. At the time of sampling, all cohort members were nominally healthy, though unrecorded immune exposures were likely present. The donor tested CMV seronegative, placing the donor among the approximately 360 seronegative members of the cohort. Every donor gave a peripheral blood sample, and the peripheral blood mononuclear cells from that sample were used for TCR beta sequencing. Genomic DNA extraction from the blood cell samples was performed with the Qiagen DNeasy Blood Extraction Kit.

The specimen sequenced was PBMCs. This receptor was identified in a man aged 30 to 45 in good health and CMV-seronegative. The V gene is TRBV27 and the J gene is TRBJ1-3, and 7 junction bases match TRBD1. The DNA sequence follows: TGTGCCAGCAGTCGAGATCGACAGGGCACCAACTCTGGAAACACCATATATTTT. This codes for CASSRDRQGTNSGNTIYF.